The 8 T cell receptor beta chains reported below all come from one sample, sequenced in a study of blood T cell repertoires in COVID-19. This table comes from immunoSEQ multiplex PCR, and its TCRdb copy is limited to in-frame clones, with some not included. Of around 120,000 clones in the sample, roughly 85% were seen once. The sequencing input was peripheral blood. These receptor sequences come from a man aged 80 or over with acute or convalescent COVID-19.

This clone is a singleton in its sample. The gene calls are TRBV2 and TRBJ1-2, with 11 bases aligning to TRBD1. Germline V gene data show CDR1 as SNHLY and CDR2 as FYNNEI. The trim removed 7 bases at V and 5 bases at J, leaving 3 bases unmatched. CDR3 length: 13 amino acids. In nucleotides, the CDR3 is TGTGCCAGCACCGGGACAGGGGGGTATGGCTACACCTTC. Translating gives CASTGTGGYGYTF.

The rearrangement links TRBV28 to TRBJ1-1; 11 nucleotides match TRBD1. Trimming removed 5 bases from V and 11 bases from J; junction bases left unmatched: 13. The CDR3 runs to 15 residues. Germline lookup yields CDR1 MDHEN and CDR2 SYDVKM. The CDR3 sequence is CASSRLGQGAGSAFF. DNA for the CDR3: TGTGCCAGCAGTCGCCTCGGACAGGGGGCGGGTAGCGCTTTCTTT.

This chain links TRBV11-3 with TRBJ1-2; 8 nucleotides line up with TRBD1. V dropped 9 bases and J dropped 3; count of bases not matched to a gene: 6. Germline lookup yields CDR1 SGHNT and CDR2 YENEEA. CDR3 size: 13 residues. CDR3 sequence reads: CARCRGLHYGYTF. CDR3 DNA: TGTGCCAGATGCAGGGGGCTCCACTATGGCTACACCTTC.

V is TRBV4-2 and J is TRBJ2-1, with a tentative D call TRBD2 (5 bases). With 0 bases removed from V and 3 bases from J, the gap between germline ends came to 9 bases. Germline V gene lookup returns CDR1 LGHNA and CDR2 YNFKEQ. The CDR3 runs to 15 residues. The CDR3 coding sequence is TGTGCCAGCAGCCAAGATGCCGGACTCTACAATGAGCAGTTCTTC. Its protein is CASSQDAGLYNEQFF.

The chain couples TRBV19 to TRBJ2-7; tentative D call: TRBD2 (6 bases). CDR1 and CDR2 from the germline V gene are LNHDA and SQIVND (reference sequence). The CDR3 is 14 residues long. V was shortened by 0 bases and J by 3 bases, with 9 bases between the two germline ends. The CDR3 loop reads CASSIDPGVYEQYF. The CDR3, as DNA: TGTGCCAGTAGTATAGATCCGGGGGTCTACGAGCAGTACTTC.

The sample holds a few counts of this clone. The rearrangement joins TRBV4-3 to TRBJ1-3; D gene ambiguous. The CDR3 runs 15 residues. CDR1 and CDR2 (germline): LGHNA, YSLEER. Trimming shortened V by 1 base and J by 3 bases, and 10 bases separated the two germline ends. CDR3 region: CASSQAVLFGNTIYF. CDR3 nucleotide sequence: TGCGCCAGCAGCCAAGCGGTCCTCTTTGGAAACACCATATATTTT.

V is TRBV10-1 and J is TRBJ2-1; 7 positions match TRBD1. Germline V lookup: CDR1 WNHNN, CDR2 SYGVQD (reference sequence). This CDR3 contains 15 residues. Trimming at V came to 4 bases and at J to 10 bases, leaving 13 bases not matched to a gene. The CDR3 reads CASSGPTGLIKEQFF. CDR3 in DNA: TGCGCCAGCAGTGGGCCGACAGGGCTGATCAAGGAGCAGTTCTTC.

This chain links TRBV24-1 with TRBJ1-1, with D maybe TRBD1 (5 bases). The CDR3 has 11 amino acids. V lost 2 bases, J lost 10 bases, and 7 bases lay in between. The germline V gene has CDR1 KGHDR and CDR2 SFDVKD. The CDR3 bases are TGTGCCACCAGTGATTGGCAGGGAGCTTTCTTT. Its translation: CATSDWQGAFF.